This TCR beta chain was found in a study of control samples from healthy donors and cancer patients. Trimming pared 5 bases from V and 1 base from J, leaving 11 bases between. CDR1 is SNHLY and CDR2 is FYNNEI in the germline V gene. This CDR3 contains 15 residues. Repertoires were generated with immunoSEQ multiplex PCR, while TCRdb's copy carries only in-frame clones and drops some. The data contain about 65,000 clones, about nine tenths of them singletons. The chain has TRBV2 and TRBJ2-2; weak D call: TRBD2 (6 bases). This TCR was recovered from a woman aged 50 to 60 with colorectal cancer. The sample was PBMCs. CDR3 sequence (DNA): TGTGCCAGCAGTCTGGACGGGAGGAACACCGGGGAGCTGTTTTTT. This translates into CASSLDGRNTGELFF.